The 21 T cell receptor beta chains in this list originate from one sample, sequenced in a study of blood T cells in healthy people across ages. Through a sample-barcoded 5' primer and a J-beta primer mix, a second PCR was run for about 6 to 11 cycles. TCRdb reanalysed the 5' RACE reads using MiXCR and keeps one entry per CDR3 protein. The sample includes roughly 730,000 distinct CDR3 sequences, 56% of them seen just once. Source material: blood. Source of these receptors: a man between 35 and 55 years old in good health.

The CDR3 DNA reads TGTGCCAGCAGTTTAGCGCGGGGGAGACAGGGCACAGATACGCAGTATTTT. Its protein product is CASSLARGRQGTDTQYF. The chain recombines TRBV12-3 or TRBV12-4 with TRBJ2-3, with D tentatively TRBD2 (7 bases). The CDR3 runs 17 residues. Trimming removed 0 bases from V and 1 base from J, with 14 bases in between.

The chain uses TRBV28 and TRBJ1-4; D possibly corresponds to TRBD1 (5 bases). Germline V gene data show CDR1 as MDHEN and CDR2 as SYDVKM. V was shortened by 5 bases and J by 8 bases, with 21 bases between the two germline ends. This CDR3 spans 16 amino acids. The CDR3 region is CASSPGANLYEEKLFF. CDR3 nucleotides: TGTGCCAGCAGTCCCGGGGCCAATCTTTATGAGGAAAAACTGTTTTTT. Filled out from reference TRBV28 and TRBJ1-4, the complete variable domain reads DVKVTQSSRYLVKRTGEKVFLECVQDMDHENMFWYRQDPGLGLRLIYFSYDVKMKEKGDIPEGYSVSREKKERFSLILESASTNQTSMYLCASSPGANLYEEKLFFGSGTQLSVL.

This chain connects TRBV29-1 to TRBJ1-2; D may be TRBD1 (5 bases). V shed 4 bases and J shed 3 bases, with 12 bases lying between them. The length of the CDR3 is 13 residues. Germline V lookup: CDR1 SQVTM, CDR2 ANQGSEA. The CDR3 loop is CSVVGGTDYGYTF. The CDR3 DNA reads TGCAGCGTTGTGGGAGGGACGGACTATGGCTACACCTTC.

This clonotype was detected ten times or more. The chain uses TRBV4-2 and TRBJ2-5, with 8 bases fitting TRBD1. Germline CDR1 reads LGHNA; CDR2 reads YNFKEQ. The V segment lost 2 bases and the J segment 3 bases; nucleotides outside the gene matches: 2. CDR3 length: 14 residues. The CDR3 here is CASSQQGAEETQYF. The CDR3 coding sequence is TGTGCCAGCAGCCAACAGGGGGCTGAAGAGACCCAGTACTTC.

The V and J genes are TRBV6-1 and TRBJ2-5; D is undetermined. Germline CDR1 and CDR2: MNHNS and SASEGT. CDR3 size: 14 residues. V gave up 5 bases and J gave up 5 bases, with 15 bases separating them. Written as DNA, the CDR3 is TGTGCCAGCAGTCCCAGTGTGAGCCGTGAGACCCAGTACTTC. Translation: CASSPSVSRETQYF.

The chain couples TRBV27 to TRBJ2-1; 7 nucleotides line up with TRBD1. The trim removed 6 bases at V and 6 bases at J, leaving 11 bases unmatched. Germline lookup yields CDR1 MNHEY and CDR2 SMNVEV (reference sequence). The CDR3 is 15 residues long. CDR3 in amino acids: CASSRTGVRSNEQFF. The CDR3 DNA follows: TGTGCCAGCAGCCGGACAGGTGTTCGATCCAATGAGCAGTTCTTC.

In DNA, the CDR3 is TGTGCCAGCAGCGAGTCAGCGGGGTCCTACGAGCAGTACTTC. Residues: CASSESAGSYEQYF. J is TRBJ2-4 and V is TRBV21-1; the table names TRBD2, a call not compared with the DNA. The J call is in doubt because the DNA end fits TRBJ2-7 better. TRBV21-1 is a pseudogene segment. The CDR3 sequence is 14 residues long.

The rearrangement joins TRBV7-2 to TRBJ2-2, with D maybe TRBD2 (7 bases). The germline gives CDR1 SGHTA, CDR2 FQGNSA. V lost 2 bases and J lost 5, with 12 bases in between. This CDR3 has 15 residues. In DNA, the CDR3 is TGTGCCAGCAGCTTAAGAGGGGGAGGGACCGGGGAGCTGTTTTTT. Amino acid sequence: CASSLRGGGTGELFF.

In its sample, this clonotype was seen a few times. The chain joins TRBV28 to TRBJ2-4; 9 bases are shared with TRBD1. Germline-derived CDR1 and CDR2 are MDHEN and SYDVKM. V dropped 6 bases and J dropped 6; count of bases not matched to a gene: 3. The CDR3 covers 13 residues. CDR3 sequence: CASRDRGGNIQYF. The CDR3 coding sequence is TGTGCCAGCAGGGACAGGGGAGGAAACATTCAGTACTTC.

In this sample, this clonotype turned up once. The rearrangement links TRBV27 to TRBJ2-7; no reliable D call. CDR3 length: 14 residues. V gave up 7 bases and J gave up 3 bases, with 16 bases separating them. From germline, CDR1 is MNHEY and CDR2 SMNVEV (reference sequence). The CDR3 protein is CASKSYSVDYEQYF. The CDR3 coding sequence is TGTGCCAGCAAGAGTTATTCGGTGGACTACGAGCAGTACTTC.

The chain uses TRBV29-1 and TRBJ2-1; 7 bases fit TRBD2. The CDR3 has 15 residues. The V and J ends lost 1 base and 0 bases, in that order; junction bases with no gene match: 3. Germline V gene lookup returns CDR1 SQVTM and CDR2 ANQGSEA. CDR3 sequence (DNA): TGCAGCGTTGAAGGGGGAGGGCCCTCCTACAATGAGCAGTTCTTC. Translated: CSVEGGGPSYNEQFF.

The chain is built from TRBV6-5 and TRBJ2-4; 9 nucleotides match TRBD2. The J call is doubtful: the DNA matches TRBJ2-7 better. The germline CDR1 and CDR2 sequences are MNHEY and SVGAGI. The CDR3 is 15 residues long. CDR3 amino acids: CASSPSSGTAYEQYF. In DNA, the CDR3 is TGTGCCAGCAGTCCGTCTAGCGGGACAGCCTACGAGCAGTACTTC.

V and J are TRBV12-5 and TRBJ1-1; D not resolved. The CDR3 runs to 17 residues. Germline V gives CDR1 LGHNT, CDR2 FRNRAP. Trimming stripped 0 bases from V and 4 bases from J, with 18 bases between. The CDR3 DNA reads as TGTGCTAGTGGTTTGGTACCTGGAGAGGGCAGTGGCACTGAAGCTTTCTTT. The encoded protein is CASGLVPGEGSGTEAFF. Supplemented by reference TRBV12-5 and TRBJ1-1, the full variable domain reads DARVTQTPRHKVTEMGQEVTMRCQPILGHNTVFWYRQTMMQGLELLAYFRNRAPLDDSGMPKDRFSAEMPDATLATLKIQPSEPRDSAVYFCASGLVPGEGSGTEAFFGQGTRLTVV.

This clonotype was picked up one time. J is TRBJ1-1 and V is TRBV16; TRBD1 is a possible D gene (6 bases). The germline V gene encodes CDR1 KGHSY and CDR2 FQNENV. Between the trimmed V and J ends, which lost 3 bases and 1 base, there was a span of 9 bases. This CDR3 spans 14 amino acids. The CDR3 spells CASSQKQGNTEAFF. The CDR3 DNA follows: TGTGCCAGCAGCCAGAAACAGGGGAACACTGAAGCTTTCTTT.

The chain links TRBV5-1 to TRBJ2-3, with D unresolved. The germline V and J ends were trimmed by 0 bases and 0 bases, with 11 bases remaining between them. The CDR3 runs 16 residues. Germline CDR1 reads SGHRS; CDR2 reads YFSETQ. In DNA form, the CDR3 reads TGCGCCAGCAGCTTGGACGGGCAACCTAGCACAGATACGCAGTATTTT. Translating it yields CASSLDGQPSTDTQYF.

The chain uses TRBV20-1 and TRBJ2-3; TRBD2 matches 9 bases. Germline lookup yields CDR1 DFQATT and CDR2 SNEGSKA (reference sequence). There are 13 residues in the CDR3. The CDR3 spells CSQKAGGPDTQYF. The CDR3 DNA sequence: TGCAGCCAAAAAGCGGGGGGCCCAGATACGCAGTATTTT.

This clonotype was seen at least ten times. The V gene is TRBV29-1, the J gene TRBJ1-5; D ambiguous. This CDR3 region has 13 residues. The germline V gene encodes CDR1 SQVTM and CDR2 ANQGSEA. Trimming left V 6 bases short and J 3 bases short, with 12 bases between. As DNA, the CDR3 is TGCAGCGTACGCGACAACTACAATCAGCCCCAGCATTTT. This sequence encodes CSVRDNYNQPQHF.

The CDR3 DNA sequence: TGCGCCAGCAGCTTGGGTGGCAGCCCAGTCCAAGAGACCCAGTACTTC. Translated: CASSLGGSPVQETQYF. The chain uses TRBV5-1 and TRBJ2-5; D is undetermined. The CDR3 is made up of 16 amino acids. Germline lookup yields CDR1 SGHRS and CDR2 YFSETQ. Trimming stripped 0 bases from V and 1 base from J, with 13 bases between.

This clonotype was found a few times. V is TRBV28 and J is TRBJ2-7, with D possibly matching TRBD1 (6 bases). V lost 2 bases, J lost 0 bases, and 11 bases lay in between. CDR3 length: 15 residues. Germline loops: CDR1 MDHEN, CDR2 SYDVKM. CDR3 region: CASSLDQGSSYEQYF. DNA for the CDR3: TGTGCCAGCAGTTTAGACCAGGGGAGCTCCTACGAGCAGTACTTC.

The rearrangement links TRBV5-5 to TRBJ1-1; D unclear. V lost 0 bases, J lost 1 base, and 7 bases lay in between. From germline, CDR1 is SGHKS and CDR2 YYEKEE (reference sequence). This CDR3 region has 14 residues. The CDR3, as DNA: TGTGCCAGCAGCTTGGATCGGTGGAACACTGAAGCTTTCTTT. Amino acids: CASSLDRWNTEAFF.

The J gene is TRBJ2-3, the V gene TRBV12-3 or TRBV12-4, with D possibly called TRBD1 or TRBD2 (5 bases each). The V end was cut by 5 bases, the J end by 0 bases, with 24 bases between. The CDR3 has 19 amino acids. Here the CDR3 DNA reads TGTGCCAGCAGTGGACTGTGGGACGGTCAGACTTCTAGCACAGATACGCAGTATTTT. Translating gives CASSGLWDGQTSSTDTQYF.